Presented here are 28 T cell receptor beta chains from one specimen sequenced in a study of cytomegalovirus exposure and HLA in healthy donors. PCR was performed using 60 Vbeta and 13 Jbeta primers. Some clones are missing from TCRdb's copy, which holds only in-frame ones; the method was immunoSEQ multiplex PCR. The sample holds 80,000 or so clones, about four fifths seen once. Material: PBMCs. These receptors were taken from a male donor in good health and CMV-seropositive.

The chain links TRBV9 to TRBJ2-1; 11 bases are a match to TRBD2. The germline V gene encodes CDR1 SGDLS and CDR2 YYNGEE. This CDR3 is 16 amino acids long. J gave up 4 bases and V 2 bases, and 5 bases lay outside the gene matches. CDR3 protein: CASSVELAGAYNEQFF. CDR3 nucleotides: TGTGCCAGCAGCGTCGAACTAGCGGGGGCGTACAATGAGCAGTTCTTC.

The gene calls are TRBV30 and TRBJ1-1; D not resolved. The CDR3 covers 12 residues. Trimming took off 3 bases at V and 1 base at J, with 6 bases between the two ends. Germline V lookup: CDR1 GTSNPN, CDR2 SVGIG (reference sequence). CDR3: CAWRQQNTEAFF. The CDR3 coding sequence is TGTGCCTGGAGACAGCAGAACACTGAAGCTTTCTTT. Complete variable domain (other parts from reference TRBV30 and TRBJ1-1): SQTIHQWPATLVQPVGSPLSLECTVEGTSNPNLYWYRQAAGRGLQLLFYSVGIGQISSEVPQNLSASRPQDRQFILSSKKLLLSDSGFYLCAWRQQNTEAFFGQGTRLTVV.

V is TRBV28 and J is TRBJ1-2, with 8 nucleotides matching TRBD1. There are 16 residues in the CDR3. Germline assignment: CDR1 MDHEN and CDR2 SYDVKM. Trimming removed 4 bases from V and 0 bases from J; junction bases left unmatched: 7. As DNA, the CDR3 is TGTGCCAGCAGTTCCTCACTGGGACAGGCTAACTATGGCTACACCTTC. It codes for CASSSSLGQANYGYTF.

The chain carries TRBV6-1 and TRBJ2-4; perhaps TRBD2 as D (6 bases). The germline CDR1 and CDR2 sequences are MNHNS and SASEGT. V was shortened by 8 bases and J by 8 bases, with 13 bases between the two germline ends. There are 12 residues in the CDR3. The CDR3 loop is CASGGGVDIQYF. Written as DNA, the CDR3 is TGTGCCAGCGGCGGCGGGGTTGACATTCAGTACTTC.

J is TRBJ2-1 and V is TRBV9; 7 bases align to TRBD2. The V and J ends lost 0 bases and 0 bases, in that order; junction bases with no gene match: 3. The CDR3 has 16 amino acids. Germline assignment: CDR1 SGDLS and CDR2 YYNGEE. Here the CDR3 DNA reads TGTGCCAGCAGCGTAGTGGGGGGGGGCTCCTACAATGAGCAGTTCTTC. It is translated as CASSVVGGGSYNEQFF.

This clone has more than one count but fewer than ten. The chain couples TRBV6-5 to TRBJ2-5, with 8 bases that match TRBD1. CDR3 length: 12 amino acids. V trimming: 6 bases; J trimming: 3 bases; junction bases outside the gene matches: 0. Germline CDR1 MNHEY, CDR2 SVGAGI. In DNA, the CDR3 is TGTGCCAGCAGGACAGGGGAAGAGACCCAGTACTTC. Protein product: CASRTGEETQYF.

This rearrangement joins TRBV9 to TRBJ2-1; 11 bases agree with TRBD2. The ends lost 0 bases at V and 5 bases at J; junction bases unmatched: 4. Germline-derived CDR1 and CDR2 are SGDLS and YYNGEE. The CDR3 has 16 amino acids. The CDR3 DNA follows: TGTGCCAGCAGCGTAGGACTAGCGGGAATCCACAATGAGCAGTTCTTC. Protein: CASSVGLAGIHNEQFF.

The chain joins TRBV7-2 to TRBJ2-7, with 9 bases fitting TRBD1. The junction had 7 bases not matched to a gene; V was cut back by 1 base and J by 9 bases. This CDR3 region has 14 residues. Per germline, CDR1 SGHTA and CDR2 FQGNSA. Written as DNA, the CDR3 is TGTGCCAGCAGCTTAGAACGGACAGGGGTTGCGCAGTACTTC. The encoded protein is CASSLERTGVAQYF.

The CDR3 reads CASSPGQGGLEQYF. DNA of the CDR3: TGTGCCAGCTCTCCGGGACAGGGAGGCCTCGAGCAGTACTTC. The chain is built from TRBV18 and TRBJ2-7, with TRBD1 identical over 9 bases. CDR1 is KGHSH, CDR2 LQKENI, per germline. Trimming cost V 6 bases and J 6 bases; bases outside gene matches: 9. This CDR3 contains 14 residues.

The rearrangement links TRBV5-1 to TRBJ2-1; D might be TRBD2 (7 bases). The V and J ends lost 7 bases and 2 bases respectively, with 13 bases between them. The germline gives CDR1 SGHRS, CDR2 YFSETQ. The CDR3 consists of 14 residues. Here the CDR3 reads CASGGARAYNEQFF. The CDR3, as DNA: TGCGCCAGCGGGGGGGCGAGGGCCTACAATGAGCAGTTCTTC.

As DNA, the CDR3 is TGTGCCAGTAGTATTGGGCAACTCGGCGAGCAGTACTTC. Its translation: CASSIGQLGEQYF. The rearrangement links TRBV19 to TRBJ2-7; D is unresolved. Trimming removed 3 bases at V and 6 bases at J, with 12 bases between. The CDR3 sequence is 13 residues long. From germline, CDR1 is LNHDA and CDR2 SQIVND (reference sequence). Filled out from reference TRBV19 and TRBJ2-7, the complete variable domain reads DGGITQSPKYLFRKEGQNVTLSCEQNLNHDAMYWYRQDPGQGLRLIYYSQIVNDFQKGDIAEGYSVSREKKESFPLTVTSAQKNPTAFYLCASSIGQLGEQYFGPGTRLTVT.

Only a few counts were recorded for this clone. The chain combines TRBV9 with TRBJ2-7; 10 nucleotides line up with TRBD2. The CDR3 totals 14 residues. Germline trimming cut 4 bases from V and 4 bases from J; bases unmatched to any gene: 5. In germline, CDR1 is SGDLS, CDR2 YYNGEE. CDR3 sequence (DNA): TGTGCCAGCAGCTACGGGACTAGCGCTTACGAGCAGTACTTC. Translated: CASSYGTSAYEQYF.

This clone was observed once. The rearrangement uses TRBV11-2 and TRBJ1-5; D gene unclear. CDR3 length equals 15 residues. The ends were cut back, 1 base at V and 4 bases at J, with 11 bases in the middle. Germline loops: CDR1 SGHAT, CDR2 FQNNGV. The CDR3 region is CASSLGALANQPQHF. In DNA form, the CDR3 reads TGTGCCAGCAGCTTAGGGGCCCTAGCAAATCAGCCCCAGCATTTT. The full variable domain, in which reference TRBV11-2 and TRBJ1-5 provide the parts outside the CDR3, is EAGVAQSPRYKIIEKRQSVAFWCNPISGHATLYWYQQILGQGPKLLIQFQNNGVVDDSQLPKDRFSAERLKGVDSTLKIQPAKLEDSAVYLCASSLGALANQPQHFGDGTRLSIL.

A few counts support this clone. The rearrangement joins TRBV15 to TRBJ2-2; weak D call: TRBD1 (6 bases). Deletions cut 5 bases from V and 1 base from J, with 8 bases between. The CDR3 is 14 amino acids. Per the germline V gene, CDR1 is LNHNV and CDR2 is YYDKDF (reference sequence). The CDR3: CATSPDRNTGELFF. The CDR3 bases are TGTGCCACCAGCCCGGACAGGAACACCGGGGAGCTGTTTTTT.

The gene calls are TRBV6-6 and TRBJ2-1, with 10 bases matching TRBD2. This CDR3 contains 15 residues. Germline lookup yields CDR1 MNHNY and CDR2 SVGAGI (reference sequence). V shed 5 bases and J 4 bases; nucleotides not matched to a gene: 5. DNA of the CDR3: TGTGCCAGCAGTCAAGGACTAGCGGAGTACAATGAGCAGTTCTTC. Its translation is CASSQGLAEYNEQFF.

The chain uses TRBV10-3 and TRBJ1-1, with D perhaps TRBD1 (6 bases). Germline loops: CDR1 ENHRY, CDR2 SYGVKD. Trimming took off 4 bases at V and 2 bases at J, with 8 bases between the two ends. This CDR3 contains 13 residues. DNA of the CDR3: TGTGCCATCAGTGTGACAGGTAACACTGAAGCTTTCTTT. This encodes CAISVTGNTEAFF.

The genes are TRBV14 and TRBJ2-7, with D perhaps matching TRBD2 (7 bases). V was clipped by 4 bases and J by 3 bases, with 16 bases between them. Germline-derived CDR1 and CDR2 are SGHDN and FVKESK. The CDR3 totals 15 residues. The CDR3 DNA reads as TGTGCCAGCAGCCGAGCGTCGGGGGGCTTCTACGAGCAGTACTTC. Protein sequence: CASSRASGGFYEQYF. The full variable domain, in which reference TRBV14 and TRBJ2-7 provide the parts outside the CDR3, is EAGVTQFPSHSVIEKGQTVTLRCDPISGHDNLYWYRRVMGKEIKFLLHFVKESKQDESGMPNNRFLAERTGGTYSTLKVQPAELEDSGVYFCASSRASGGFYEQYFGPGTRLTVT.

J is TRBJ2-7 and V is TRBV2; 7 bases line up with TRBD2. V dropped 6 bases and J dropped 5; count of bases not matched to a gene: 13. Germline V CDR1 and CDR2: SNHLY, FYNNEI. This CDR3 spans 15 amino acids. The CDR3 spells CASRDNKLAPDEQYF. The CDR3 DNA is TGTGCCAGCAGGGACAACAAACTAGCGCCGGACGAGCAGTACTTC.

This chain links TRBV6-1 with TRBJ2-5; no clear D. With 1 base removed from V and 1 base from J, the gap between germline ends came to 13 bases. The CDR3 has 16 amino acids. CDR1 is MNHNS and CDR2 is SASEGT in the germline V gene. Here the CDR3 DNA reads TGTGCCAGCAGTGAAGGCGGCAGTATATTCCAAGAGACCCAGTACTTC. It translates to CASSEGGSIFQETQYF.

V is TRBV2 and J is TRBJ1-1; 11 positions match TRBD1. V gave up 6 bases and J gave up 6 bases; unmatched junction bases: 3. The CDR3 length is 13 residues. CDR1 and CDR2 from the germline V gene are SNHLY and FYNNEI. As DNA, the CDR3 is TGTGCCAGCAGCGGACAGGGGGCAGCTGAAGCTTTCTTT. This sequence encodes CASSGQGAAEAFF.

The V and J genes are TRBV4-2 and TRBJ1-2; unclear D gene. The CDR3 is made up of 17 amino acids. Germline V lookup: CDR1 LGHNA, CDR2 YNFKEQ. V lost 0 bases and J lost 1, with 15 bases in between. The chain's CDR3 is CASSQDHFGVFNYGYTF. The CDR3 DNA reads TGTGCCAGCAGCCAAGATCACTTTGGTGTTTTTAACTATGGCTACACCTTC.

The chain combines TRBV6-5 with TRBJ2-5, with 9 bases aligning to TRBD2. TRBJ2-7 matches the DNA end more closely, so the J call is doubtful. This CDR3 spans 15 amino acids. Germline CDR1 and CDR2: MNHEY and SVGAGI. The CDR3 sequence: CASSWGTSPFYEQYF. The CDR3 DNA sequence: TGTGCCAGCAGTTGGGGGACTAGCCCCTTCTACGAGCAGTACTTC.

This chain uses TRBV5-1 with TRBJ2-3, with a tentative D call TRBD2 (6 bases). Germline CDR1 reads SGHRS; CDR2 reads YFSETQ. Trimming pared 5 bases from V and 0 bases from J, leaving 10 bases between. The CDR3 consists of 14 residues. CDR3 sequence (DNA): TGCGCCAGCAGTCGGAGCGGGAGCACAGATACGCAGTATTTT. This codes for CASSRSGSTDTQYF.

The chain links TRBV27 to TRBJ2-4; 9 positions agree with TRBD1. The CDR3 runs to 16 residues. Germline values: CDR1 MNHEY, CDR2 SMNVEV (reference sequence). The trim removed 6 bases at V and 1 base at J, leaving 7 bases unmatched. This CDR3 reads CASRTTGGAAKNIQYF. The CDR3 DNA sequence: TGTGCCAGCAGGACCACAGGGGGCGCCGCCAAAAACATTCAGTACTTC.

This chain uses TRBV27 with TRBJ1-5; perhaps TRBD1 as D (5 bases). This CDR3 is built from 15 residues. V lost 3 bases and J lost 3, with 12 bases in between. Germline V CDR1 and CDR2: MNHEY, SMNVEV (reference sequence). The CDR3 bases are TGTGCCAGCAGTTTCACAGGCTTCGCCAATCAGCCCCAGCATTTT. This gives the protein CASSFTGFANQPQHF.

The chain combines TRBV7-8 with TRBJ1-5; TRBD1 might be the D (5 bases). The CDR3 runs to 16 residues. The V gene's germline CDR1 is SGHVS and CDR2 FQNEAQ. The ends were cut back, 3 bases at V and 4 bases at J, with 16 bases in the middle. The CDR3 bases are TGTGCCAGCAGCTTTGATGCGACAGTGATTAATCAGCCCCAGCATTTT. Its protein is CASSFDATVINQPQHF.

The rearrangement uses TRBV18 and TRBJ2-7; the match to TRBD1 covers 10 bases. The CDR3 has 14 residues. Per germline, CDR1 KGHSH and CDR2 LQKENI. J lost 5 bases, V lost 3 bases, and 4 bases had no gene match. In DNA, the CDR3 is TGTGCCAGCTCACCCGGGACAGGGGTCAACGAGCAGTACTTC. Protein sequence: CASSPGTGVNEQYF.

The rearrangement links TRBV5-6 to TRBJ1-5; D gene unclear. The length of the CDR3 is 15 residues. Germline loops: CDR1 SGHDT, CDR2 YYEEEE. V was trimmed by 1 base and J by 0 bases, leaving 8 bases between them. This CDR3 is CASSLSGDSNQPQHF. The DNA of the CDR3 is TGTGCCAGCAGCTTGTCAGGCGATAGCAATCAGCCCCAGCATTTT. The entire variable domain, with the rest obtained from reference TRBV5-6 and TRBJ1-5, is as follows: DAGVTQSPTHLIKTRGQQVTLRCSPKSGHDTVSWYQQALGQGPQFIFQYYEEEERQRGNFPDRFSGHQFPNYSSELNVNALLLGDSALYLCASSLSGDSNQPQHFGDGTRLSIL.